Included here is one T cell receptor (beta chain) sequence, with context. This entry comes from a study of blood T cell repertoires in COVID-19. The data were produced by immunoSEQ multiplex PCR, yet TCRdb's version contains in-frame clones alone and is incomplete. The sample holds some 350,000 clones, approximately 88% seen once. The sequenced sample consisted of PBMCs or T cells enriched from blood (not recorded which). The sequence derives from a man between 25 and 39 years old who had recovered from COVID-19.

The CDR3 region is CASSYSSISADTQYF. CDR3 DNA: TGCGCCAGCAGCTATTCTAGCATAAGTGCAGATACGCAGTATTTT. The gene calls are TRBV5-1 and TRBJ2-3, with TRBD2 as a possible D gene (5 bases). V was trimmed by 3 bases and J by 4 bases, leaving 15 bases between them. This CDR3 contains 15 residues. CDR1 and CDR2 (germline): SGHRS, YFSETQ.